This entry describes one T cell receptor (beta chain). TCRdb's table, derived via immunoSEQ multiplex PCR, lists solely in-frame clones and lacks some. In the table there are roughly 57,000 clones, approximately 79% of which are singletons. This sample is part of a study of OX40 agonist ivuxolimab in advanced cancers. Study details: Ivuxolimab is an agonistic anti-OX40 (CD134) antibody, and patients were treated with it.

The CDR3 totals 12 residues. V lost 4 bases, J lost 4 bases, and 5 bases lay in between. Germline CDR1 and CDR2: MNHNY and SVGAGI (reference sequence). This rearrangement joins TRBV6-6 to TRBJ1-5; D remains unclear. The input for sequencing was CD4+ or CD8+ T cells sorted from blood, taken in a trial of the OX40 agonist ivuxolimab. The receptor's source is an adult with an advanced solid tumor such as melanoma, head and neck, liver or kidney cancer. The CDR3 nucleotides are TGTGCCAGCAGTTTGGATAATCAGCCCCAGCATTTT. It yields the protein CASSLDNQPQHF.